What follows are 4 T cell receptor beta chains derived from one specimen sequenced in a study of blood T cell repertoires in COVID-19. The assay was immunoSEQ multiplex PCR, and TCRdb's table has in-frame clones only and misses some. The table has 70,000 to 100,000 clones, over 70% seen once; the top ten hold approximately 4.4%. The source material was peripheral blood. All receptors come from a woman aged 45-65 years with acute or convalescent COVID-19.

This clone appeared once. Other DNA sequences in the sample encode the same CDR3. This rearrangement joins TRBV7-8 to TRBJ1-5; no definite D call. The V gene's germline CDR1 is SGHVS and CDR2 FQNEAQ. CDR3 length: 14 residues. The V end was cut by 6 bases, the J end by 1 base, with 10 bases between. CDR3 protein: CASRLGASNQPQHF. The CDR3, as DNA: TGTGCCAGCAGACTGGGAGCCAGCAATCAGCCCCAGCATTTT.

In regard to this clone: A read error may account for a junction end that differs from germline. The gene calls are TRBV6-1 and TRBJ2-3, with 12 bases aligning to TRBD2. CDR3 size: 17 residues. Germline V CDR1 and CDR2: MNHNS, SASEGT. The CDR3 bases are TGTGCCAGCAGTCAAGCTAGCGGGGGGGCCGGCACAGATACGCAGTATTTT. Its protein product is CASSQASGGAGTDTQYF.

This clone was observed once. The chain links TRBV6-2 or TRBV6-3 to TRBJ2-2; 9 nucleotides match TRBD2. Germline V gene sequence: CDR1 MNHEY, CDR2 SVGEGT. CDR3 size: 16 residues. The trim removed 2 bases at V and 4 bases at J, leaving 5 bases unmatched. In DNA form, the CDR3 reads TGTGCCAGCAGTTACGGGCGGGGGGGCCGCACCGGGGAGCTGTTTTTT. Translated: CASSYGRGGRTGELFF.

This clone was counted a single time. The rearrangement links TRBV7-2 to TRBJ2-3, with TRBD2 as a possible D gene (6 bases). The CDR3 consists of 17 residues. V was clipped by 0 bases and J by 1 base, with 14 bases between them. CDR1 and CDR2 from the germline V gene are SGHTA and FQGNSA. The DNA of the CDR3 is TGTGCCAGCAGCTTAGCCTTTGGAGGGGTTGGCACAGATACGCAGTATTTT. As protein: CASSLAFGGVGTDTQYF.